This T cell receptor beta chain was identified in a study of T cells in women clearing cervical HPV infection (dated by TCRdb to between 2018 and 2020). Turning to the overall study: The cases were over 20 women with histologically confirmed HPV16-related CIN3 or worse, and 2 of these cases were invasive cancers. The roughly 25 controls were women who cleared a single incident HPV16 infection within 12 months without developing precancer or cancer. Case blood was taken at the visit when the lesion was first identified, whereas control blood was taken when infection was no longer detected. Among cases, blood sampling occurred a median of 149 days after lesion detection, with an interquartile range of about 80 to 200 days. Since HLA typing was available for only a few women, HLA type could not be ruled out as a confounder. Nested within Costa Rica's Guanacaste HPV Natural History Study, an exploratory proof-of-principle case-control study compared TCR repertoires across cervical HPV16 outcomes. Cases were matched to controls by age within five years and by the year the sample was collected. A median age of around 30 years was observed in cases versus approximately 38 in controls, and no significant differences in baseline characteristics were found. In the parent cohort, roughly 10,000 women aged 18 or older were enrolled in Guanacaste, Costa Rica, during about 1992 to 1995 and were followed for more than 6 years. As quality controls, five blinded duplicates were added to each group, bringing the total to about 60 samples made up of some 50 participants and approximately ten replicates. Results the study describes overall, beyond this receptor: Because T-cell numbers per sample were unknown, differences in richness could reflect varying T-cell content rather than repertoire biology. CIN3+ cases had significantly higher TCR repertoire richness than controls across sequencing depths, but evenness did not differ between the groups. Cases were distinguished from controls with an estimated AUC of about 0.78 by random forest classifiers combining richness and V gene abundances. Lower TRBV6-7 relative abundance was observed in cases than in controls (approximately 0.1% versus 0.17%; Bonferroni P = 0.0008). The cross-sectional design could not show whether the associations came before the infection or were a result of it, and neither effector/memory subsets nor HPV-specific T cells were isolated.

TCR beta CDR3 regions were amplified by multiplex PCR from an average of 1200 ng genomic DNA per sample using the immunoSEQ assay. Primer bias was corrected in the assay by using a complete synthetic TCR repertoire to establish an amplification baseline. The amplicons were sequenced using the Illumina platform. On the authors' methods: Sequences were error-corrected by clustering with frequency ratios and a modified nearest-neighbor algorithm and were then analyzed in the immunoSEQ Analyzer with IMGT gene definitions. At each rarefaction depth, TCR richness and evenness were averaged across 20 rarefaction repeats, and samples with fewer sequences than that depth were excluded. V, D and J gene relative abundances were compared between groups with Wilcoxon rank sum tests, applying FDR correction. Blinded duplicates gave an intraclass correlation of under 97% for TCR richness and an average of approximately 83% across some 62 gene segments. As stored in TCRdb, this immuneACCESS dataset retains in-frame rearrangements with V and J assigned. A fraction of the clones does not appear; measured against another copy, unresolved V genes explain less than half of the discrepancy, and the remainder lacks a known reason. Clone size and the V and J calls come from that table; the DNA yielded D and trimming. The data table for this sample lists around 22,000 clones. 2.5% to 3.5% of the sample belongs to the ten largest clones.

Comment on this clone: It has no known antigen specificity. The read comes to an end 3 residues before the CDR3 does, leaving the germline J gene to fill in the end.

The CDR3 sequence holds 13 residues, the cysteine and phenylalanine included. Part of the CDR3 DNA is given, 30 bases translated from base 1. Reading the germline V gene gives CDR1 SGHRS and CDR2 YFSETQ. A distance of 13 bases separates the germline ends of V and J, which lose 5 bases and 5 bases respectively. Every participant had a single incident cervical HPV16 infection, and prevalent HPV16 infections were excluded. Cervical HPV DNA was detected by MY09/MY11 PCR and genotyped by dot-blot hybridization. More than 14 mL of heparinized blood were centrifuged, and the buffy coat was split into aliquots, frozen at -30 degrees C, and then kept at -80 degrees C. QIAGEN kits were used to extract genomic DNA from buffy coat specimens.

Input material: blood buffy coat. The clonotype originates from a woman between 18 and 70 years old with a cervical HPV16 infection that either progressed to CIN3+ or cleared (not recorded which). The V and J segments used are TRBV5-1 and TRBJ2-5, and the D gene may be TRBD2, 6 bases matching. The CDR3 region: CASRYGGEETQYF. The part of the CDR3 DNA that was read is TGCGCCAGCAGATACGGGGGAGAGGAGACC.